The present T cell receptor beta chain was sequenced within a study of shared T cell receptors in the human thymus. Here immunoSEQ multiplex PCR was the method, and the copy in TCRdb shows in-frame clones only, minus some. The profile shows under 850,000 clones, more than 75% of them singletons. This same sample was also taken into another study, of human thymus T cells. That paper notes: Resections from corrective heart surgery provided thymus tissue. A high degree of thymic repertoire overlap among unrelated individuals was reported in related research.

This receptor was identified in a boy younger than two with a congenital heart defect. The specimen sequenced was thymocytes.

The CDR3 is CASSLRFQHTGDEQFF. The DNA of the CDR3 is TGTGCCAGCAGCTTGAGGTTCCAGCACACGGGGGATGAGCAGTTCTTC. This chain joins TRBV5-6 and TRBJ2-1; D is perhaps TRBD2 (6 bases). Trimming left V 1 base short and J 8 bases short, with 19 bases between. The CDR3 has 16 amino acids. Per the germline V gene, CDR1 is SGHDT and CDR2 is YYEEEE.